This TCR beta chain was captured by sequencing in a study of response to subunit inactivated influenza vaccine. Findings of the study overall: Authors suggested each seasonal flu vaccination may recruit only limited numbers of new T cells.

Trimming took 5 bases from V and 5 from J; bases not matched to a gene: 11. The length of the CDR3 is 14 residues. The V gene's germline CDR1 is DFQATT and CDR2 SNEGSKA (reference sequence). TCRdb passed the RT-PCR reads through MiXCR, listing each CDR3 protein once. The sample contains about 520,000 distinct CDR3 sequences, under 8.5% of which appear only once. The sample holds a few counts of this clonotype. Its antigen remains unknown. The chain combines TRBV20-1 with TRBJ1-2, with 7 nucleotides matching TRBD1. The TCR was taken from a man in his fifties or sixties who received an inactivated influenza vaccine. The sample here was PBMCs from blood, taken 23 to 25 months after vaccination. This chain's CDR3 is CSAGVGQGVYGYTF. DNA for the CDR3: TGCAGTGCTGGGGTCGGGCAGGGGGTATATGGCTACACCTTC.